This is a list of T cell receptor beta chains from one sample in a study of blood T cell repertoires in COVID-19. Assay used: immunoSEQ multiplex PCR; TCRdb lists only in-frame clones, some missing. In the table there are approximately 480,000 clones, roughly 89% of which are singletons. The material sequenced was peripheral blood. The receptors shown here come from a young man with COVID-19, enrolled during active disease. CDR3s include the opening cysteine and the closing phenylalanine or tryptophan. The order of the fields is V gene, D gene, clone size, J gene, CDR3 DNA, CDR3 protein. The D gene is left open where the match is weak. Rows give clone size only sometimes, using once, few, many, or a class for an expanded clone.

v_call: TRBV5-1
d_call: TRBD2
clone_size: -
j_call: TRBJ2-2
cdr3_nt: TGCGCCAGCAGCCAAATAGCGGGGCCAAGGACCGGGGAGCTGTTTTTT
cdr3_aa: CASSQIAGPRTGELFF

v_call: TRBV30
d_call: TRBD1
clone_size: -
j_call: TRBJ1-4
cdr3_nt: TGTGCCTGGAGTGCAAAACCGGGACAGGCGTCGGAAAAACTGTTTTTT
cdr3_aa: CAWSAKPGQASEKLFF

v_call: TRBV18
d_call: -
clone_size: -
j_call: TRBJ2-3
cdr3_nt: TGTGCCAGCTCACCCTCCGCATCAGGGGTTTCCACAGATACGCAGTATTTT
cdr3_aa: CASSPSASGVSTDTQYF

v_call: TRBV5-1
d_call: -
clone_size: -
j_call: TRBJ2-1
cdr3_nt: TGCGCCAGCAGCCCGGTGGGGGCTGGCTCCTACAATGAGCAGTTCTTC
cdr3_aa: CASSPVGAGSYNEQFF

v_call: TRBV6-5
d_call: TRBD1
clone_size: -
j_call: TRBJ1-2
cdr3_nt: TGTGCCAGCAGCCCAGGGGGCGCTAACTATGGCTACACCTTC
cdr3_aa: CASSPGGANYGYTF

v_call: TRBV6-6
d_call: -
clone_size: -
j_call: TRBJ1-5
cdr3_nt: TGTGCCAGCAGTTACTGGTCGGGCAGGGAGGGTCAGCCCCAGCATTTT
cdr3_aa: CASSYWSGREGQPQHF

v_call: TRBV4-1
d_call: -
clone_size: -
j_call: TRBJ2-2
cdr3_nt: TGCGCCAGCAGCAAGAAGGGGGAGTTGAACACCGGGGAGCTGTTTTTT
cdr3_aa: CASSKKGELNTGELFF

v_call: TRBV4-1
d_call: TRBD2
clone_size: -
j_call: TRBJ2-7
cdr3_nt: TGCGCCAGCAGCACCCGACTAGCGGGGGGACCCTACGAGCAGTACTTC
cdr3_aa: CASSTRLAGGPYEQYF

v_call: TRBV11-3
d_call: TRBD2
clone_size: few
j_call: TRBJ2-2
cdr3_nt: TGTGCCAGCAGCCCCGGACTAGCTTGGGCCGGGGAGCTGTTTTTT
cdr3_aa: CASSPGLAWAGELFF

v_call: TRBV18
d_call: -
clone_size: -
j_call: TRBJ2-5
cdr3_nt: TGTGCCAGCTCACCTGACCAGGGGGAGACCCAGTACTTC
cdr3_aa: CASSPDQGETQYF

v_call: TRBV5-8
d_call: -
clone_size: -
j_call: TRBJ1-3
cdr3_nt: TGTGCCAGCAGCTTAGGACAGCACTCTGGAAACACCATATATTTT
cdr3_aa: CASSLGQHSGNTIYF

v_call: TRBV5-1
d_call: TRBD1
clone_size: -
j_call: TRBJ2-1
cdr3_nt: TGCGCCAGCAGCTGGGGGACAGGGGGTTTACCCTCCTACAATGAGCAGTTCTTC
cdr3_aa: CASSWGTGGLPSYNEQFF

v_call: TRBV3-1/TRBV3-2
d_call: TRBD2
clone_size: once
j_call: TRBJ2-1
cdr3_nt: TGTGCCAGCAGCCAACTTCGGACTAGTAGGAAGAATGAGCAGTTCTTC
cdr3_aa: CASSQLRTSRKNEQFF

v_call: TRBV6-5
d_call: -
clone_size: -
j_call: TRBJ1-1
cdr3_nt: TGTGCCAGCCGGGTGGGGAACACTGAAGCTTTCTTT
cdr3_aa: CASRVGNTEAFF

v_call: TRBV12-5
d_call: TRBD1
clone_size: -
j_call: TRBJ2-5
cdr3_nt: TGTGCTAGTGGACTTAGGGACAGTGAAGAGACCCAGTACTTC
cdr3_aa: CASGLRDSEETQYF

v_call: TRBV19
d_call: TRBD1
clone_size: -
j_call: TRBJ1-6
cdr3_nt: TGTGCCAGCGCTTCAGGGGGCCGATCACCCCTCCACTTT
cdr3_aa: CASASGGRSPLHF

v_call: TRBV5-1
d_call: TRBD1
clone_size: -
j_call: TRBJ2-3
cdr3_nt: TGCGCCAGCAGCTTGGAAGGGACAGGGGGAGTAGATACGCAGTATTTT
cdr3_aa: CASSLEGTGGVDTQYF

v_call: TRBV11-2
d_call: -
clone_size: -
j_call: TRBJ2-1
cdr3_nt: TGTGCCAGCAGCCCGGCGTGGAGCCGGGTAGTCAATGAGCAGTTCTTC
cdr3_aa: CASSPAWSRVVNEQFF

v_call: TRBV6-5
d_call: TRBD1
clone_size: -
j_call: TRBJ1-1
cdr3_nt: TGTGCCAGCAGTTACGGGCAGGGGGCTGGGACTGAAGCTTTCTTT
cdr3_aa: CASSYGQGAGTEAFF

v_call: TRBV2
d_call: -
clone_size: -
j_call: TRBJ1-5
cdr3_nt: TGTGCCAGCAGACTAGGACAGCACAATCAGCCCCAGCATTTT
cdr3_aa: CASRLGQHNQPQHF

v_call: TRBV3-1/TRBV3-2
d_call: TRBD1
clone_size: -
j_call: TRBJ2-3
cdr3_nt: TGTGCCAGCAGCCATGGGACAGGGAACGCAGATACGCAGTATTTT
cdr3_aa: CASSHGTGNADTQYF

v_call: TRBV5-8
d_call: -
clone_size: -
j_call: TRBJ2-7
cdr3_nt: TGTGCCAGCAGCTTGGGACAGGCCCCCTACGAGCAGTACTTC
cdr3_aa: CASSLGQAPYEQYF

v_call: TRBV7-6
d_call: -
clone_size: once
j_call: TRBJ2-6
cdr3_nt: TGTGCCAGCAGCTCGTTTGGGGGCGGTGGGGCCAACGTCCTGACTTTC
cdr3_aa: CASSSFGGGGANVLTF

v_call: TRBV29-1
d_call: TRBD2
clone_size: -
j_call: TRBJ2-2
cdr3_nt: TGCAGCGTTGAGAGTCCGGGACTAGCGGGAGCCGGGGAGCTGTTTTTT
cdr3_aa: CSVESPGLAGAGELFF

v_call: TRBV6-5
d_call: -
clone_size: -
j_call: TRBJ1-3
cdr3_nt: TGTGCCAGCAGTTACTCGGGAGGTCTCTCTGGAAACACCATATATTTT
cdr3_aa: CASSYSGGLSGNTIYF

v_call: TRBV15
d_call: -
clone_size: once
j_call: TRBJ2-4
cdr3_nt: TGTGCCACCAGCCCCCAGGTTTTAGCCAAAAACATTCAGTACTTC
cdr3_aa: CATSPQVLAKNIQYF

v_call: TRBV11-3
d_call: TRBD1
clone_size: -
j_call: TRBJ2-2
cdr3_nt: TGTGCCAGCAGCGTAGGAAGGACAGGGGTTGCCGGGGAGCTGTTTTTT
cdr3_aa: CASSVGRTGVAGELFF

v_call: TRBV7-9
d_call: -
clone_size: -
j_call: TRBJ2-7
cdr3_nt: TGTGCCAGCAGCTTAGACAGGAGCTCCTACGAGCAGTACTTC
cdr3_aa: CASSLDRSSYEQYF

v_call: TRBV5-4
d_call: TRBD1
clone_size: -
j_call: TRBJ1-6
cdr3_nt: TGTGCCAGCAGCTCTACTTATGACAGGGTGGGTTCACCCCTCCACTTT
cdr3_aa: CASSSTYDRVGSPLHF

v_call: TRBV20-1
d_call: -
clone_size: -
j_call: TRBJ2-1
cdr3_nt: TGCAGTGCTAGTAGGCTAGCCTCCTACAATGAGCAGTTCTTC
cdr3_aa: CSASRLASYNEQFF

v_call: TRBV2
d_call: TRBD1
clone_size: -
j_call: TRBJ1-2
cdr3_nt: TGTGCCAGCAGACATTCCGGGACAGGGTGGCGTGGCTACACCTTC
cdr3_aa: CASRHSGTGWRGYTF

v_call: TRBV5-6
d_call: TRBD2
clone_size: -
j_call: TRBJ2-1
cdr3_nt: TGTGCCAGCAGCTTACGGGGGGGAGCCTACAATGAGCAGTTCTTC
cdr3_aa: CASSLRGGAYNEQFF

v_call: TRBV6-1
d_call: -
clone_size: -
j_call: TRBJ2-4
cdr3_nt: TGTGCCAGCAGTGTACCCCTGGTCAGCGGCTTAGCCGATACAAACATTCAGTACTTC
cdr3_aa: CASSVPLVSGLADTNIQYF

v_call: TRBV6-5
d_call: -
clone_size: -
j_call: TRBJ1-1
cdr3_nt: TGTGCCAGCAGTTACGGTCTCAGGTACACTGAAGCTTTCTTT
cdr3_aa: CASSYGLRYTEAFF

v_call: TRBV7-9
d_call: -
clone_size: once
j_call: TRBJ1-3
cdr3_nt: TGTGCCAGCAGCTTAGGGATGGGAGTCTCTGGAAACACCATATATTTT
cdr3_aa: CASSLGMGVSGNTIYF

v_call: TRBV2
d_call: TRBD1
clone_size: -
j_call: TRBJ2-3
cdr3_nt: TGTGCCAGCAGTTTTCGGACAGGGGGCCACGGTGGCACAGATACGCAGTATTTT
cdr3_aa: CASSFRTGGHGGTDTQYF

v_call: TRBV5-8
d_call: -
clone_size: -
j_call: TRBJ2-5
cdr3_nt: TGTGCCAGCAGCTCCCCAGGAGGGGGGGCGGTAATAGAGACCCAGTACTTC
cdr3_aa: CASSSPGGGAVIETQYF

v_call: TRBV23-1
d_call: TRBD1
clone_size: -
j_call: TRBJ2-7
cdr3_nt: TGCGCCAGCAGTCAATCGGGACAGACATACGAGCAGTACTTC
cdr3_aa: CASSQSGQTYEQYF

v_call: TRBV7-2
d_call: TRBD1
clone_size: -
j_call: TRBJ1-5
cdr3_nt: TGTGCCAGTTGGAAGGACAGGACAATCAGCCCCCAGCATTTT
cdr3_aa: CASWKDRTISPQHF

v_call: TRBV2
d_call: TRBD1
clone_size: -
j_call: TRBJ1-6
cdr3_nt: TGTGCCAGCAGGGGACAGTTTAATTCACCCCTCCACTTT
cdr3_aa: CASRGQFNSPLHF

v_call: TRBV12-3/TRBV12-4
d_call: TRBD1
clone_size: -
j_call: TRBJ2-5
cdr3_nt: TGTGCCAGCAGAGGGACAGGGTTTACGACCCAGTACTTC
cdr3_aa: CASRGTGFTTQYF

v_call: TRBV7-9
d_call: TRBD1
clone_size: -
j_call: TRBJ2-3
cdr3_nt: TGTGCCAGCAGCTCGACAGGGATAGATACGCAGTATTTT
cdr3_aa: CASSSTGIDTQYF

v_call: TRBV12-5
d_call: -
clone_size: -
j_call: TRBJ2-7
cdr3_nt: TGTGCTAGTGGGGGCGACACCGTAGGAGAGCAGTACTTC
cdr3_aa: CASGGDTVGEQYF

v_call: TRBV29-1
d_call: -
clone_size: -
j_call: TRBJ1-1
cdr3_nt: TGCAGCGTGCGACCGACTACGTTCACTGAAGCTTTCTTT
cdr3_aa: CSVRPTTFTEAFF

v_call: TRBV3-1/TRBV3-2
d_call: TRBD1
clone_size: -
j_call: TRBJ2-3
cdr3_nt: TGTGCCAGCAGCCACACAGGGGCTCCAACCCCAGATACGCAGTATTTT
cdr3_aa: CASSHTGAPTPDTQYF

v_call: TRBV5-1
d_call: TRBD1
clone_size: -
j_call: TRBJ2-5
cdr3_nt: TGCGCCAGCAGCCAAGGACAGGGGGGGGAGACCCAGTACTTC
cdr3_aa: CASSQGQGGETQYF

v_call: TRBV30
d_call: -
clone_size: -
j_call: TRBJ2-5
cdr3_nt: TGTGCCTGGAGGCGGGAGACCCAGTACTTC
cdr3_aa: CAWRRETQYF

v_call: TRBV4-1
d_call: -
clone_size: -
j_call: TRBJ1-3
cdr3_nt: TGCGCCAGCAGCCAAGGCAGGGTGCGGCCTGGAAACACCATATATTTT
cdr3_aa: CASSQGRVRPGNTIYF

v_call: TRBV3-1/TRBV3-2
d_call: TRBD1
clone_size: few
j_call: TRBJ2-7
cdr3_nt: TGTGCCAGCAGCCACTCGACAGGGGACTACGAGCAGTACTTC
cdr3_aa: CASSHSTGDYEQYF

v_call: TRBV13
d_call: TRBD2
clone_size: -
j_call: TRBJ2-1
cdr3_nt: TGTGCCAGCAGCTTGACTAGCGAAGATGAGCAGTTCTTC
cdr3_aa: CASSLTSEDEQFF

v_call: TRBV21-1
d_call: -
clone_size: -
j_call: TRBJ1-5
cdr3_nt: TGTGCCAGCAGCAAAATGGTCGGGGTGGGGCAGCCCCAGCATTTT
cdr3_aa: CASSKMVGVGQPQHF